One sample yielded the 23 T cell receptor beta chains listed below, sequenced in a study of T-cell memory formation after mild COVID-19. TCRdb re-called the 5' RACE reads through MiXCR, storing one row per CDR3 protein. The table lists about 350,000 distinct CDR3 sequences, 20% to 25% of them singletons. Sequencing used PBMCs or a T cell subset sorted from them (not recorded which). The receptors originated from a man between 18 and 29 years old who had mild COVID-19 (a few samples of this study predate the infection). Cell type and time point are not known.

This chain uses TRBV12-3 or TRBV12-4 with TRBJ1-1; D gene uncertain. V dropped 8 bases and J dropped 0 bases, with 10 bases sitting between them. The CDR3 runs 13 residues. CDR3 loop: CASLTSMNTEAFF. DNA for the CDR3: TGTGCCAGCCTGACATCCATGAACACTGAAGCTTTCTTT.

This clonotype was counted only a few times. The chain employs TRBV30 and TRBJ2-7, with TRBD2 matching 10 bases. The V gene end was trimmed by 0 bases and the J gene end by 7 bases; junction bases not matched to a gene: 6. The V gene's germline CDR1 is GTSNPN and CDR2 SVGIG (reference sequence). This CDR3 comprises 14 residues. Here the CDR3 reads CAWSVAGGPGEQYF. DNA of the CDR3: TGTGCCTGGAGTGTAGCGGGGGGGCCTGGGGAGCAGTACTTC. The full variable domain, its missing parts supplied by reference TRBV30 and TRBJ2-7, is SQTIHQWPATLVQPVGSPLSLECTVEGTSNPNLYWYRQAAGRGLQLLFYSVGIGQISSEVPQNLSASRPQDRQFILSSKKLLLSDSGFYLCAWSVAGGPGEQYFGPGTRLTVT.

V and J are TRBV3-1 and TRBJ2-5; TRBD2 matches 14 bases. J lost 6 bases, V lost 9 bases, and 9 bases had no gene match. Germline assignment: CDR1 LGHDT and CDR2 YNNKEL (reference sequence). The CDR3 sequence is 15 residues long. DNA for the CDR3: TGTGCCAGTACTAAAGGACTAGCGGGGGGAAAGACCCAGTACTTC. Translated, it gives CASTKGLAGGKTQYF.

The CDR3 nucleotides are TGTGCCAGCAGCCCTCAGCCGGGAGGACAGCTCTATGGCTACACCTTC. Translated: CASSPQPGGQLYGYTF. The rearrangement links TRBV7-2 to TRBJ1-2, with TRBD1 as a possible D gene (6 bases). CDR3 length: 16 amino acids. Trimming stripped 5 bases from V and 4 bases from J, with 20 bases between. From germline, CDR1 is SGHTA and CDR2 FQGNSA.

The chain employs TRBV6-5 and TRBJ1-2; no definite D call. Trimming removed 2 bases from V and 4 bases from J, with 11 bases in between. Germline loops: CDR1 MNHEY, CDR2 SVGAGI. CDR3 length equals 14 residues. Here the CDR3 DNA reads TGTGCCAGCAGTTACCGTGGGGAAACCTATGGCTACACCTTC. It translates to CASSYRGETYGYTF.

This clonotype occurred a few times. The chain joins TRBV5-5 to TRBJ1-2; 9 nucleotides align to TRBD1. The trim removed 4 bases at V and 4 bases at J, leaving 11 bases unmatched. The length of the CDR3 is 16 residues. The germline V gene encodes CDR1 SGHKS and CDR2 YYEKEE (reference sequence). For the CDR3, the DNA is TGTGCCAGCAGCAATAAATTGGACAGGGGAGCCTATGGCTACACCTTC. Its translation is CASSNKLDRGAYGYTF.

The rearrangement joins TRBV5-1 to TRBJ2-7; 9 nucleotides agree with TRBD1. This CDR3 is built from 13 residues. The V segment lost 4 bases and the J segment 7 bases; nucleotides outside the gene matches: 6. Germline V gene sequence: CDR1 SGHRS, CDR2 YFSETQ. CDR3 in DNA: TGCGCCAGCAGCGTACAGGGGGCGCAGGAGCAGTACTTC. Its translation: CASSVQGAQEQYF.

This clonotype was observed at least ten times. V gene TRBV5-1 combines with J gene TRBJ1-6; the D is unclear. Germline V lookup: CDR1 SGHRS, CDR2 YFSETQ. Deletions cut 0 bases from V and 7 bases from J, with 11 bases between. CDR3 length: 15 amino acids. Here the CDR3 reads CASSLASVQNSPLHF. CDR3 DNA: TGCGCCAGCAGCTTGGCATCCGTTCAGAATTCACCCCTCCACTTT.

The chain carries TRBV20-1 and TRBJ2-1; D remains unclear. Trimming pared 3 bases from V and 6 bases from J, leaving 15 bases between. The germline gives CDR1 DFQATT, CDR2 SNEGSKA (reference sequence). This CDR3 is built from 14 residues. The CDR3 DNA sequence: TGCAGTGCTAGGCGGTACGCGGACCCCAATGAGCAGTTCTTC. As protein: CSARRYADPNEQFF.

The chain joins TRBV7-9 to TRBJ2-2; the D call may be TRBD1 or TRBD2 (5 bases each). The V gene's germline CDR1 is SEHNR and CDR2 FQNEAQ (reference sequence). V was trimmed by 8 bases and J by 5 bases, leaving 15 bases between them. There are 14 residues in the CDR3. CDR3 in DNA: TGTGCCAGCCTCTCTCGGGGCCGGACCGGGGAGCTGTTTTTT. It yields the protein CASLSRGRTGELFF.

This clonotype was seen a few times. The chain has TRBV10-3 and TRBJ1-5; D is perhaps TRBD1 (5 bases). V was pared by 6 bases and J by 2 bases, with 8 bases between. This CDR3 region has 13 residues. From germline, CDR1 is ENHRY and CDR2 SYGVKD. The CDR3 spells CAISGGGNQPQHF. DNA of the CDR3: TGTGCCATCAGCGGGGGTGGCAATCAGCCCCAGCATTTT.

About this clonotype: Compared with germline, one end of the junction differs, possibly owing to a read error. The chain uses TRBV6-2 or TRBV6-3 and TRBJ2-7; no definite D call. Germline CDR1 is MNHEY and CDR2 is SVGEGT. The CDR3 runs 11 residues. The CDR3 nucleotides read TGTGCCAGCACCTCGTGGGCCACAGCAGACTTC. Translating gives CASTSWATADF.

This chain connects TRBV7-9 to TRBJ2-4; tentative D call: TRBD2 (5 bases). This CDR3 spans 15 amino acids. CDR1 and CDR2 from the germline V gene are SEHNR and FQNEAQ (reference sequence). V was cut by 5 bases and J by 5 bases, with 16 bases left in between. This CDR3 is CASSIERARENIQYF. In DNA form, the CDR3 reads TGTGCCAGCAGCATAGAGAGGGCGCGAGAAAACATTCAGTACTTC.

This clonotype has just a few counts. The chain carries TRBV20-1 and TRBJ1-4; D is uncertain. The V end lost 5 bases, the J end lost 1 base, and 14 bases lay between the germline ends. CDR1 is DFQATT and CDR2 is SNEGSKA in the germline V gene (reference sequence). The CDR3 loop spans 15 amino acids. The DNA for the CDR3 is TGCAGTGCTCCCCCCCGCGGGAGAACTAATGAAAAACTGTTTTTT. Encoded protein: CSAPPRGRTNEKLFF.

The table lists this clonotype with a few counts. V usage is TRBV20-1 and J usage is TRBJ2-3, with D perhaps matching TRBD2 (7 bases). The CDR3 length is 14 residues. V dropped 7 bases and J dropped 2 bases, with 16 bases sitting between them. Germline V gene data show CDR1 as DFQATT and CDR2 as SNEGSKA (reference sequence). In nucleotides, the CDR3 is TGCAGTGGGCAGCGGGACACCTCCACAGATACGCAGTATTTT. It is translated as CSGQRDTSTDTQYF.

This clonotype was counted between two and nine times. This rearrangement joins TRBV20-1 to TRBJ2-2, with 7 bases aligning to TRBD1. Germline V gene sequence: CDR1 DFQATT, CDR2 SNEGSKA (reference sequence). This CDR3 is built from 14 residues. J lost 2 bases, V lost 3 bases, and 3 bases had no gene match. The CDR3 spells CSARRTGNTGELFF. CDR3 nucleotide sequence: TGCAGTGCTAGGAGGACAGGAAACACCGGGGAGCTGTTTTTT.

J is TRBJ2-3 and V is TRBV12-3 or TRBV12-4; TRBD2 is a possible D gene (5 bases). The length of the CDR3 is 12 residues. The V end lost 10 bases, the J end lost 5 bases, and 13 bases lay between the germline ends. In nucleotides, the CDR3 is TGTGCCACCGACTACGTGGGAGATACGCAGTATTTT. Its translation is CATDYVGDTQYF.

This chain joins TRBV29-1 and TRBJ2-3; TRBD2 aligns across 9 bases. This CDR3 contains 14 residues. The germline V gene encodes CDR1 SQVTM and CDR2 ANQGSEA. Trimming cost V 4 bases and J 5 bases; bases outside gene matches: 7. The CDR3 here is CSVAGGGAVDTQYF. The CDR3 region has the DNA TGCAGCGTTGCCGGCGGGGGGGCCGTAGATACGCAGTATTTT.

This clonotype was seen only a few times. In nucleotides, the CDR3 is TGTGCCAGCAGCTTAACGAGGGGGCTCGGCACTGAAGCTTTCTTT. It is translated as CASSLTRGLGTEAFF. The chain couples TRBV7-3 to TRBJ1-1; TRBD1 matches at 7 bases. There are 15 residues in the CDR3. Germline CDR1 reads SGHTA; CDR2 reads FQGTGA. V shed 0 bases and J 4 bases; nucleotides not matched to a gene: 5. Full variable domain (missing parts from reference TRBV7-3 and TRBJ1-1): GAGVSQTPSNKVTEKGKYVELRCDPISGHTALYWYRQSLGQGPEFLIYFQGTGAADDSGLPNDRFFAVRPEGSVSTLKIQRTERGDSAVYLCASSLTRGLGTEAFFGQGTRLTVV.

This clonotype was found a few times. V and J are TRBV7-8 and TRBJ1-2, with a tentative D call TRBD1 (5 bases). CDR3 length: 14 amino acids. Germline V gene data show CDR1 as SGHVS and CDR2 as FQNEAQ. The V and J ends lost 5 bases and 8 bases respectively, with 18 bases between them. The DNA for the CDR3 is TGTGCCAGCAGCCCAGCGATGGCGGGGCGCGGCTACACCTTC. It codes for CASSPAMAGRGYTF.

The chain couples TRBV10-3 to TRBJ2-3; a possible D gene is TRBD1 (6 bases). This CDR3 region has 16 residues. Trimming stripped 3 bases from V and 11 bases from J, with 24 bases between. Germline CDR1 is ENHRY and CDR2 is SYGVKD. CDR3 sequence (DNA): TGTGCCATCAGTGACCACAGGGATCCCTCGAGCCATTTGCAGTATTTT. This translates into CAISDHRDPSSHLQYF.

This clonotype was detected many times. The V call is TRBV10-2, the J call TRBJ2-3; 12 nucleotides agree with TRBD1. Germline assignment: CDR1 WSHSY and CDR2 SAAADI. The V segment lost 6 bases and the J segment 5 bases; nucleotides outside the gene matches: 6. This CDR3 contains 15 residues. DNA for the CDR3: TGCGCCAGCAGCCTGGGACAGGGGGCAGGAGATACGCAGTATTTT. Translation: CASSLGQGAGDTQYF.

J is TRBJ2-3 and V is TRBV7-2; 7 bases fit TRBD1. The CDR3 covers 18 residues. The V gene's germline CDR1 is SGHTA and CDR2 FQGNSA. J lost 0 bases, V lost 5 bases, and 14 bases had no gene match. As DNA, the CDR3 is TGTGCCAGCAGCGTAGACAAAGGGGGACAGACTAGCACAGATACGCAGTATTTT. Residues: CASSVDKGGQTSTDTQYF.